This T cell receptor beta chain was recorded in a study of control samples from healthy donors and cancer patients. Sequencing used immunoSEQ multiplex PCR; TCRdb keeps in-frame clones, though not all of them. The table lists approximately 150,000 clones, roughly 88% of them singletons. Deletions cut 1 base from V and 4 bases from J, with 10 bases between. CDR1 and CDR2 (germline): LNHDA, SQIVND (reference sequence). The CDR3 consists of 14 residues. This clone showed up just once. Specimen: blood. The V and J genes are TRBV19 and TRBJ1-2; D unresolved. This TCR was recovered from a man younger than 35 in good health. This CDR3 is CASSIAAGSYGYTF. CDR3 sequence (DNA): TGTGCCAGTAGTATAGCCGCCGGGTCCTATGGCTACACCTTC.